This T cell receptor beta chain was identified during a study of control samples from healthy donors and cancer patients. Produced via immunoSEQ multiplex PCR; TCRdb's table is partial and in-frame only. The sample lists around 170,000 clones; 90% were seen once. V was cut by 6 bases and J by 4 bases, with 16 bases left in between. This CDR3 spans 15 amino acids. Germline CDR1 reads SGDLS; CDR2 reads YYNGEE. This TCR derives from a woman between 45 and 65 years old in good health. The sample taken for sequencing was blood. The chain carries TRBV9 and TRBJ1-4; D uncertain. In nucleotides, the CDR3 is TGTGCCAGCACCCCCCGGACGGGGAATAATGAAAAACTGTTTTTT. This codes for CASTPRTGNNEKLFF.